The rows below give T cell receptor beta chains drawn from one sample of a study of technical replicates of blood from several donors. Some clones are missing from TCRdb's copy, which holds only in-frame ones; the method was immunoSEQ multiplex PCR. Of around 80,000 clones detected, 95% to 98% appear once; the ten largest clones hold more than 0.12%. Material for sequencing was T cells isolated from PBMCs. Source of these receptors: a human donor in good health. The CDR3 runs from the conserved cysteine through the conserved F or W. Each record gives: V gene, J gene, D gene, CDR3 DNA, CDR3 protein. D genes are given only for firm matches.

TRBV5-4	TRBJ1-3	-	TGTGCCAGCACGATTGACAGCTCTGGAAACACCATATATTTT	CASTIDSSGNTIYF
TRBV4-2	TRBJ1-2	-	TGTGCCAGCAGCCAAGAGGAGAGCTATGGCTACACCTTC	CASSQEESYGYTF
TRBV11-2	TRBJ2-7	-	TGTGCCAGCAGCTTAGCCTCCGGAGGGGTGATGTTCGAGCAGTACTTC	CASSLASGGVMFEQYF
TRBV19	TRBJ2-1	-	TGTGCCAGTAGCCCTACTCAATATTTCGTCAATGAGCAGTTCTTC	CASSPTQYFVNEQFF
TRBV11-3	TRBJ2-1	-	TGTGCCAGCAGCTTCCGGTCGAGATTCTTAAGTTTGGAGCAGTTCTTC	CASSFRSRFLSLEQFF
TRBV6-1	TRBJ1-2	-	TGTGCCAGCAGCACATCAGATACCCGTAACTATGGCTACACCTTC	CASSTSDTRNYGYTF
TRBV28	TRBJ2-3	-	TGTGCCAGCGGTGCCCTATATGTAGATACGCAGTATTTT	CASGALYVDTQYF
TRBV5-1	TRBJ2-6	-	TGCGCCAGCAGCTTGGACCCGGCGGCGGGGGCCCTAGGGGAGGCTGGGGCCAACGTCCTGGCTTTC	CASSLDPAAGALGEAGANVLAF
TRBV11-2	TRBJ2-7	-	TGTGCCAGCAGCTTTAGCGCGGTGCACACCTACGAGCAGTACTTC	CASSFSAVHTYEQYF
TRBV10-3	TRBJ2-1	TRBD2	TGTGCCATCGCTGGGACTACCTCTTTGAGCGATGAGCAGTTCTTC	CAIAGTTSLSDEQFF
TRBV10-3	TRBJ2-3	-	TGTGCCATCAGAGAGACAGTGGATACGCAGTATTTT	CAIRETVDTQYF